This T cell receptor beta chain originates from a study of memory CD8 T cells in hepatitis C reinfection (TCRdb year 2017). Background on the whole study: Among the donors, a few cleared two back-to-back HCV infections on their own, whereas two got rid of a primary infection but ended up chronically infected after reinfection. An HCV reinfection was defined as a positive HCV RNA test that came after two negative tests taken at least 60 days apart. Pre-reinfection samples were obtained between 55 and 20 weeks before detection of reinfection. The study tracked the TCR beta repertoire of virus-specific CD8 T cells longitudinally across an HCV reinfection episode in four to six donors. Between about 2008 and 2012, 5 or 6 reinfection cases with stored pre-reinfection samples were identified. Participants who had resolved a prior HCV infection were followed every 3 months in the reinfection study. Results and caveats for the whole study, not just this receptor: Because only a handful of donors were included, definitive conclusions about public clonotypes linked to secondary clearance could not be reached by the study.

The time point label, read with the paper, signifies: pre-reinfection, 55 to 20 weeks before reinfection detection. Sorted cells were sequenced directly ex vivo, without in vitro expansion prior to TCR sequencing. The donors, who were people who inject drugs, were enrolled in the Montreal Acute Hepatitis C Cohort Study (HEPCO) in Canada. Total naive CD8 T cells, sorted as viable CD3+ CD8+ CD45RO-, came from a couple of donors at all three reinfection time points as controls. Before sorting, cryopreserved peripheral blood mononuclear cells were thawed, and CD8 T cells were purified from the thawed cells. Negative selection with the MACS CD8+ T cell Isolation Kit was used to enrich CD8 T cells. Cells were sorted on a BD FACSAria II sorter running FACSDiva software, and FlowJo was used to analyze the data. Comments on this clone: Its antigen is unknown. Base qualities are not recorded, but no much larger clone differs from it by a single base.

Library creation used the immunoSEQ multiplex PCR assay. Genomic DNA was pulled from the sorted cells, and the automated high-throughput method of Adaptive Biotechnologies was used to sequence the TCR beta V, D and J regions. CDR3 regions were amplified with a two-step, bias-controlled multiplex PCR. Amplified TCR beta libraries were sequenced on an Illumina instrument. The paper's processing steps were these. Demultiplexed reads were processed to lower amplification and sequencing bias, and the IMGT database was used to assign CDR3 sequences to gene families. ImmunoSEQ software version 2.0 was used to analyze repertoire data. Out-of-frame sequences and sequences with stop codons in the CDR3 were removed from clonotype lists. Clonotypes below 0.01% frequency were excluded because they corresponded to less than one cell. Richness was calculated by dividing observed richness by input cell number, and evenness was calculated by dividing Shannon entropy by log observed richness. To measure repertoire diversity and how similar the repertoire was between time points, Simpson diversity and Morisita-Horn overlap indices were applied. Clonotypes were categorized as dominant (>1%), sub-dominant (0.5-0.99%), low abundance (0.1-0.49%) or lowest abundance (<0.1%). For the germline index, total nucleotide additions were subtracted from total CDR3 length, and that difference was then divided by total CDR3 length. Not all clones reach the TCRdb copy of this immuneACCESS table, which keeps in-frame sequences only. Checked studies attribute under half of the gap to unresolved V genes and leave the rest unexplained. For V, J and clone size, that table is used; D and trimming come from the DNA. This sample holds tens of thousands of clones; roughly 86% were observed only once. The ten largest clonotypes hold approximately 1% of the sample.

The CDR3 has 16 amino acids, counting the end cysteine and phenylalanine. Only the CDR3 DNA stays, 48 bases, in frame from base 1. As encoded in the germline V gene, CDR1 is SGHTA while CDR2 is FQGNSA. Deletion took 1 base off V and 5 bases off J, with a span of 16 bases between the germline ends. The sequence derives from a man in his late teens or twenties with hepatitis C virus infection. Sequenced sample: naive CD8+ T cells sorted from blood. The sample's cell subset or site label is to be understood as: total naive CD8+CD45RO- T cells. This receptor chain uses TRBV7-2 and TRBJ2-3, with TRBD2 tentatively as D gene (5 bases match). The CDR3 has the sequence CASSLGRRPKVDTQYF. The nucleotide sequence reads TGTGCCAGCAGCTTAGGACGGAGGCCAAAGGTAGATACGCAGTATTTT.